The clone carrying this T cell receptor beta chain was counted a single time. The record originates from a study of blood T cell repertoires in COVID-19. The wider study: Specimens from acute and convalescent COVID-19 originated in the United States, Italy and Spain. In each case, the material was cDNA or gDNA derived from T cells, B-cell-depleted T cells, or PBMCs.

Under the authors' procedure: Estimated nucleated cell counts came from reference gene primer amplification. The data were produced by immunoSEQ multiplex PCR, yet TCRdb's version contains in-frame clones alone and is incomplete. V, J and clone size are taken as reported in that table, and D and trimming were inferred from the DNA itself. The data show some 240,000 clones, with roughly 84% seen just once and about 1.5% held by the top ten. Input material: peripheral blood. This clonotype was obtained from a woman aged 40 to 50 who had recovered from COVID-19.

The CDR3 loop reads CASSLDNRGLGEKLFF. The CDR3 coding sequence is TGCGCCAGCAGCTTGGATAATAGGGGGCTGGGTGAAAAACTGTTTTTT. The chain is built from TRBV5-1 and TRBJ1-4; TRBD1 agrees at 7 bases. CDR3 length: 16 residues. V gave up 0 bases and J gave up 7 bases; unmatched junction bases: 9. The V gene's germline CDR1 is SGHRS and CDR2 YFSETQ.